This note documents a single TCR beta chain sequence. Using immunoSEQ multiplex PCR, the repertoire was profiled, and TCRdb retains in-frame clones only, with some absent. The sample records approximately 20,000 clones, more than 75% being singletons. Time point specified: cycle 4 day 1 (C4D1), after less than 7 weeks of nivolumab. With no exception, relapse followed autologous stem cell transplantation in all patients, and brentuximab vedotin exposure varied. This entry belongs to a study of PD-1 blockade in classical Hodgkin lymphoma. Per the germline V gene, CDR1 is SQVTM and CDR2 is ANQGSEA. V was pared by 6 bases and J by 1 base, with 24 bases between. There are 17 residues in the CDR3.

The chain uses TRBV29-1 and TRBJ1-1; tentatively, D is TRBD1 (5 bases). The sample in question was peripheral blood mononuclear cells (PBMCs), obtained before the fourth cycle of nivolumab. The sequence was obtained from a human donor with classical Hodgkin lymphoma. The CDR3 spells CSVGTGTVISGNTEAFF. The CDR3 DNA follows: TGCAGCGTCGGAACCGGGACCGTGATCTCGGGGAACACTGAAGCTTTCTTT.